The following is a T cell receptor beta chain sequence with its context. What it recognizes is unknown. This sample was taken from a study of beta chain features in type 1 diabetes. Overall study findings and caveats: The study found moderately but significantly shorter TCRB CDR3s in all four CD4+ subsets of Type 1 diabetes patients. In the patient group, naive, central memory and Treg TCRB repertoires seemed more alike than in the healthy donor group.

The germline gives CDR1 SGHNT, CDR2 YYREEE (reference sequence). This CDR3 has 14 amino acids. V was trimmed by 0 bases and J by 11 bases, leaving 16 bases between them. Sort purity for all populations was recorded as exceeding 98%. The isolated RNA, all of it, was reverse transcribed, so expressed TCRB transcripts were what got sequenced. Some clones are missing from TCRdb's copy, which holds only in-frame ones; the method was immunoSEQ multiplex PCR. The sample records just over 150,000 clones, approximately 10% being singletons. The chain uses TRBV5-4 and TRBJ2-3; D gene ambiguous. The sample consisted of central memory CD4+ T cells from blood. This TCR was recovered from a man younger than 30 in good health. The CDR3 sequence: CASSLASNRLMQYF. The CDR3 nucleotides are TGTGCCAGCAGCTTGGCCAGTAACCGCCTTATGCAGTATTTT. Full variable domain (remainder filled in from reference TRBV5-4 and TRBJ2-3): ETGVTQSPTHLIKTRGQQVTLRCSSQSGHNTVSWYQQALGQGPQFIFQYYREEENGRGNFPPRFSGLQFPNYSSELNVNALELDDSALYLCASSLASNRLMQYFGPGTRLTVL.